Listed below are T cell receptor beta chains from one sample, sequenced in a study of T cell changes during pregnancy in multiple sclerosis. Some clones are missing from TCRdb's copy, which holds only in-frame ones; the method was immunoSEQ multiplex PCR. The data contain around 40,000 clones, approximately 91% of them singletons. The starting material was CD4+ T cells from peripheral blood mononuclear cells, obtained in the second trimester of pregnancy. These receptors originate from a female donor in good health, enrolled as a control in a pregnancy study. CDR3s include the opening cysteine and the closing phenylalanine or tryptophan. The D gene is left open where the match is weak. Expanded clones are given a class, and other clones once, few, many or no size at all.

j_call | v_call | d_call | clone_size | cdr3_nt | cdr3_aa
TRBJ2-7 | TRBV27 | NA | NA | TGTGCCAGCAGTTTGCAGGACAGTAGGTACGAGCAGTACTTC | CASSLQDSRYEQYF
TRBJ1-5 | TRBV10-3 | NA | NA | TGTGCCATCAGTGAGTGGGGGGGGGCGGGCAATCAGCCCCAGCATTTT | CAISEWGGAGNQPQHF
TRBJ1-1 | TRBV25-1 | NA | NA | TGTGCCAGCAGAGTGGGAGCGAACACTGAAGCTTTCTTT | CASRVGANTEAFF
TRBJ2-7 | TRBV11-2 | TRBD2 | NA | TGTGCCAGCAGCTTATCGGGGGGGCTGAGCGGGACTACCTACGAGCAGTACTTC | CASSLSGGLSGTTYEQYF
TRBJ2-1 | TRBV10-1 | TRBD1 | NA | TGCGCCAGGGAGGGGACAGGGAGTAGGAATGAGCAGTTCTTC | CAREGTGSRNEQFF
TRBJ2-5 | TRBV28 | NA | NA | TGTGCCAGCAGTCCCCGCAGAGGGGAGACCCAGTACTTC | CASSPRRGETQYF
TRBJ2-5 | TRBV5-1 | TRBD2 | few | TGCGCCAGCAGCTTAGGGACTAGCCGGGAGACCCAGTACTTC | CASSLGTSRETQYF
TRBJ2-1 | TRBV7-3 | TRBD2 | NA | TGTGCCAGCAGCTCCCAGAAAGCGGGGGGGAATTCGACCTACAATGAGCAGTTCTTC | CASSSQKAGGNSTYNEQFF
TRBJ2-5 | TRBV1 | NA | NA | TGCACCAGCAGCCGCGAAGGGACTAAGTTTTTCGAGACCCAGTACTTC | CTSSREGTKFFETQYF
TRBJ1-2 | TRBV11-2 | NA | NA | TGTGCCAGCAGCCCCAGTGGGCTTAACTATGGCTACACCTTC | CASSPSGLNYGYTF
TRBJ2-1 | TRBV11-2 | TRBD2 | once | TGTGCCAGCAGCATGAGCGGGGGGGGGTTCGATGAGCAGTTCTTC | CASSMSGGGFDEQFF
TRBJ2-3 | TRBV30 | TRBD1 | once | TGTGCCTGGTCAGGTGACAGGGGGGAAAGAGATACGCAGTATTTT | CAWSGDRGERDTQYF
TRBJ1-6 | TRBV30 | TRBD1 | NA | TGTGCCTGGAGGGGGACAGGGTCACATTCACCCCTCCACTTT | CAWRGTGSHSPLHF
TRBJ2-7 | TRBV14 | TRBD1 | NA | TGTGCCAGCAGCAACTACAGGGGTTACGAGCAGTACTTC | CASSNYRGYEQYF
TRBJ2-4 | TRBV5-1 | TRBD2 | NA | TGCGCCAGCAGCTTGGGTCTAGCGGGGGTTAAAAACATTCAGTACTTC | CASSLGLAGVKNIQYF
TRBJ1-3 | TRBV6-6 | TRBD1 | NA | TGTGCCGGCTCACAGGGGTCCTCTGGAAACACCATATATTTT | CAGSQGSSGNTIYF
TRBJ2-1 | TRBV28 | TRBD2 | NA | TGTGCCAGCACCACTAGCGGAGGCTCCTACAATGAGCAGTTCTTC | CASTTSGGSYNEQFF
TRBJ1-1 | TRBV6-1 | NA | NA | TGTGCCAGCAGTGTCGGGAGAGATGAAGCTTTCTTT | CASSVGRDEAFF
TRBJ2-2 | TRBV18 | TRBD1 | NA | TGTGCCAGCTCACCGATGGGACAGGGTAACGGGGAGCTGTTTTTT | CASSPMGQGNGELFF
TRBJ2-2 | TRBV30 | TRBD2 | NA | TGTGCCTGGAGTGGGGGGGGTTCGAACACCGGGGAGCTGTTTTTT | CAWSGGGSNTGELFF
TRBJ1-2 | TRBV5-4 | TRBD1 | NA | TGTGCCAGCAGCGGAAGGGACAGGTCTAACTATGGCTACACCTTC | CASSGRDRSNYGYTF
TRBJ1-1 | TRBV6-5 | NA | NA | TGTGCCAGCAGTTACGGGAGCAGGGACTACGGGGACGCTTTCTTT | CASSYGSRDYGDAFF
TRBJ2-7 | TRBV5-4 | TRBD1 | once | TGTGCCAGCAGCAGACAGGAGACAGGGGGCTACGAGCAGTACTTC | CASSRQETGGYEQYF
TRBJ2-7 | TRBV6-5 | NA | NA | TGTGCCAGCAGAAAAACGGGAGACACCTCCTACGAGCAGTACTTC | CASRKTGDTSYEQYF
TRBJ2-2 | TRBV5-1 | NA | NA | TGCGCCAGCAGCTTGGGGGGACTGGGGAACACCGGGGAGCTGTTTTTT | CASSLGGLGNTGELFF
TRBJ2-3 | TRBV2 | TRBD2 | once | TGTGCCAGCGGTCGGGAGGCGGGTTCCACAGATACGCAGTATTTT | CASGREAGSTDTQYF
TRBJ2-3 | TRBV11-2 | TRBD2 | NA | TGTGCCAGCAGCTCGGGACTAGCGGGAAACACAGATACGCAGTATTTT | CASSSGLAGNTDTQYF
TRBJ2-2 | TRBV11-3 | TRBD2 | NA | TGTGCCAGCAGCTCGGGACTAGCGGGAGCCGGGGAGCTGTTTTTT | CASSSGLAGAGELFF
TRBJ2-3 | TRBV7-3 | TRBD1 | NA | TGTGCCAGCAGCAAAGACAGGGTCAGGACAGATACGCAGTATTTT | CASSKDRVRTDTQYF
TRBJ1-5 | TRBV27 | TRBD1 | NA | TGTGCCAGCTCAAAAACCGGGACAGGGGAATTATATAGCAATCAGCCCCAGCATTTT | CASSKTGTGELYSNQPQHF
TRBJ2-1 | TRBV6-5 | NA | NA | TGTGCCAGCTCGGTGGCATTTTCGGGTGAGCAGTTCTTC | CASSVAFSGEQFF
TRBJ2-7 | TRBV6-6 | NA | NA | TGTGCCAGCAGTTACCAGGGTGTTGGCGAGCAGTACTTC | CASSYQGVGEQYF
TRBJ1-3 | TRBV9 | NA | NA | TGTGCCAGCAGCGTAGGGCCCTCTGGAAACACCATATATTTT | CASSVGPSGNTIYF
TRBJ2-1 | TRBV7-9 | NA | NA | TGTGCCAGCAGGTCAGGGTTGAATGAGCAGTTCTTC | CASRSGLNEQFF
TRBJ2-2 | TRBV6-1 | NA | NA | TGTGCCAGCAGTGAACGGCCAGGGGCAACCGGGGAGCTGTTTTTT | CASSERPGATGELFF
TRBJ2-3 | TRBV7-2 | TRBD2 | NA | TGTGCCAGCAGCTTACGGGGGGTTAGCACAGATACGCAGTATTTT | CASSLRGVSTDTQYF
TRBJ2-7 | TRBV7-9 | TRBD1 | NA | TGTGCCAGCAGAGATAATACAGGGGCCCACGAGCAGTACTTC | CASRDNTGAHEQYF